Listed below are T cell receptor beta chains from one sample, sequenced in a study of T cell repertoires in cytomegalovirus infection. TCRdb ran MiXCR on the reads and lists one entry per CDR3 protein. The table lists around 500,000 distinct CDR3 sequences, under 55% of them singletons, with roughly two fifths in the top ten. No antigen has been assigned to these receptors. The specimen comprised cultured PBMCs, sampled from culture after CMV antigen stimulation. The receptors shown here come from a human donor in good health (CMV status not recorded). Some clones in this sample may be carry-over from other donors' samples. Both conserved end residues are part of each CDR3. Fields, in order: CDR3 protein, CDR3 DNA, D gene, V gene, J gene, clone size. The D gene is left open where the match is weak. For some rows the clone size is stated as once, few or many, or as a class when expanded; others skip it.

CSARAGARGNTIYF	TGCAGTGCTCGGGCAGGGGCAAGAGGAAACACCATATATTTT	NA	TRBV20-1	TRBJ1-3	NA
CASSLLRTVATGELFF	TGTGCCAGCAGCTTGCTTCGGACAGTTGCGACCGGGGAGCTGTTTTTT	NA	TRBV5-5	TRBJ2-2	NA
CASSFSRSTEAFF	TGTGCCAGCAGTTTCTCCCGGAGTACTGAAGCTTTCTTT	NA	TRBV7-2	TRBJ1-1	NA
CASSPRTHTGELFF	TGTGCCAGCAGCCCCAGGACACACACCGGGGAGCTGTTTTTT	NA	TRBV7-8	TRBJ2-2	few
CASSFHRRNTEAFF	TGTGCCAGCAGTTTCCACAGGAGGAACACTGAAGCTTTCTTT	NA	TRBV12-3/TRBV12-4	TRBJ1-1	few
CASSYRLAGVAETQYF	TGTGCCAGCAGTTACCGCCTAGCGGGAGTAGCGGAGACCCAGTACTTC	TRBD2	TRBV6-2/TRBV6-3	TRBJ2-5	NA
CASSLAVYSGNTIYF	TGTGCCAGCAGCTTAGCGGTCTACTCTGGAAACACCATATATTTT	NA	TRBV7-2	TRBJ1-3	many
CASSPPLGTGDTEAFF	TGTGCCAGCAGCCCCCCCCTCGGGACTGGGGACACTGAAGCTTTCTTT	NA	TRBV7-9	TRBJ1-1	many
CASSQGQGNYEQYF	TGTGCCAGCAGCCAGGGCCAGGGGAACTACGAGCAGTACTTC	NA	TRBV12-3/TRBV12-4	TRBJ2-7	NA
CSASEGFTPYNEQFF	TGCAGTGCTAGTGAGGGCTTTACACCCTACAATGAGCAGTTCTTC	NA	TRBV20-1	TRBJ2-1	NA
CASSPTGGFNTEAFF	TGCGCCAGCTCCCCCACCGGCGGATTTAACACTGAAGCTTTCTTT	NA	TRBV4-1	TRBJ1-1	NA
CASSLLQGPSRIQETQYF	TGTGCCAGCAGTTTACTGCAGGGCCCTAGTCGAATTCAAGAGACCCAGTACTTC	NA	TRBV12-3/TRBV12-4	TRBJ2-5	NA
CASSPRAQFTDTQYF	TGTGCCAGCAGTCCCAGGGCCCAATTCACAGATACGCAGTATTTT	NA	TRBV6-6	TRBJ2-3	NA
CASSLNAVGTQYF	TGTGCCAGCAGCTTAAACGCCGTCGGAACGCAGTATTTT	NA	TRBV7-8	TRBJ2-3	NA
CASSLPVEGLNTEAFF	TGTGCCAGCAGCTTACCAGTCGAGGGATTAAACACTGAAGCTTTCTTT	NA	TRBV7-2	TRBJ1-1	many
CASSQAGRYGELFF	TGTGCCAGCAGCCAAGCGGGGAGGTACGGGGAGCTGTTTTTT	NA	TRBV14	TRBJ2-2	NA
CASQGLTSTDTQYF	TGTGCCAGCCAGGGACTCACGAGCACAGATACGCAGTATTTT	NA	TRBV2	TRBJ2-3	few
CASSAGTRGETQYF	TGTGCCAGCTCAGCCGGGACCCGGGGAGAGACCCAGTACTTC	NA	TRBV18	TRBJ2-5	NA
CASSEGQDLYGYTF	TGTGCCAGCAGCGAGGGACAGGACCTCTATGGCTACACCTTC	TRBD1	TRBV7-6	TRBJ1-2	few
CASSFLQGKKAAGELFF	TGTGCCAGCAGCTTTTTACAGGGGAAGAAGGCTGCCGGGGAGCTGTTTTTT	TRBD1	TRBV7-2	TRBJ2-2	few
CASSSRRGAGNEKLFF	TGTGCCAGCAGCTCCAGGAGGGGCGCGGGGAATGAAAAACTGTTTTTT	NA	TRBV7-6	TRBJ1-4	NA
CSARDRLSSPLHF	TGCAGTGCTAGAGACAGGCTGTCCTCACCCCTCCACTTT	NA	TRBV20-1	TRBJ1-6	NA
CASRFLHRDSSPHEQFF	TGTGCCAGTAGATTCCTCCACCGGGACTCCTCCCCCCATGAGCAGTTCTTC	NA	TRBV19	TRBJ2-1	NA
CASSLAGGGDTQYF	TGTGCCAGCAGCTTAGCCGGCGGGGGGGATACGCAGTATTTT	TRBD2	TRBV7-2	TRBJ2-3	many
CASSQEGYRGDLRQPQHF	TGCGCCAGCAGCCAAGAGGGCTATCGAGGAGACTTGAGGCAGCCCCAGCATTTT	NA	TRBV4-1	TRBJ1-5	NA
CATRVGGASETQYF	TGTGCCACCCGCGTAGGGGGGGCATCAGAGACCCAGTACTTC	NA	TRBV19	TRBJ2-5	few
CASSPGPEQYF	TGTGCCAGCAGCCCTGGTCCCGAGCAGTACTTC	NA	TRBV7-8	TRBJ2-7	NA
CASSLARHNNEQFF	TGTGCCAGCAGCTTAGCAAGACACAACAATGAGCAGTTCTTC	NA	TRBV11-1	TRBJ2-1	NA
CASSLGSNTEAFF	TGTGCCAGCAGCTTAGGGAGCAACACTGAAGCTTTCTTT	NA	TRBV7-8	TRBJ1-1	few
CSARATLWTTSFGVSGNTIYF	TGCAGTGCTAGAGCGACCTTGTGGACAACCTCGTTTGGGGTCTCTGGAAACACCATATATTTT	NA	TRBV20-1	TRBJ1-3	NA
CASSYGNSGQDTQYF	TGTGCCAGCAGTTACGGAAATTCGGGGCAAGATACGCAGTATTTT	NA	TRBV6-8	TRBJ2-3	NA
CASSLEVASHGYTF	TGTGCCAGCAGCTTAGAAGTAGCATCGCATGGCTACACCTTC	NA	TRBV7-2	TRBJ1-2	many
CASSWSYRGVEQPQHF	TGTGCCAGCAGCTGGTCCTACAGGGGCGTTGAACAGCCCCAGCATTTT	TRBD1	TRBV7-8	TRBJ1-5	few
CASSIIGQPYYEQYF	TGTGCCAGTAGTATCATCGGGCAGCCGTACTACGAGCAGTACTTC	NA	TRBV19	TRBJ2-7	NA
CASSPEPDSYEQYF	TGTGCCAGCAGCCCCGAGCCTGACTCCTACGAGCAGTACTTC	NA	TRBV12-3/TRBV12-4	TRBJ2-7	NA
CASSPLLGEQFF	TGCGCCAGCAGCCCACTTCTTGGGGAGCAGTTCTTC	NA	TRBV4-1	TRBJ2-1	NA
CASSLGGFGNTIYF	TGTGCCAGCAGCCTAGGGGGATTTGGAAACACCATATATTTT	NA	TRBV7-6	TRBJ1-3	few
CASSLWGQGVSEKLFF	TGTGCCAGCAGCTTGTGGGGACAGGGGGTCTCTGAAAAACTGTTTTTT	TRBD1	TRBV5-8	TRBJ1-4	once
CASSLRETAYEKLFF	TGTGCCAGCAGCTTAAGGGAGACAGCGTATGAAAAACTGTTTTTT	NA	TRBV7-6	TRBJ1-4	few
CASSLVLAVLTDTQYF	TGTGCCAGCAGTTTAGTACTAGCGGTCCTCACAGATACGCAGTATTTT	TRBD2	TRBV12-3/TRBV12-4	TRBJ2-3	few
CASTPNTADNPTQYF	TGCGCCAGCACCCCTAACACGGCGGACAACCCGACCCAGTACTTC	NA	TRBV10-2	TRBJ2-5	NA
CASSFSLSGTSGAQETQYF	TGTGCCAGCAGTTTTTCTTTGTCTGGGACTAGCGGGGCCCAAGAGACCCAGTACTTC	TRBD2	TRBV28	TRBJ2-5	NA
CASSEAGLQSNEQFF	TGTGCCAGCAGCGAAGCAGGACTACAGTCGAATGAGCAGTTCTTC	NA	TRBV7-6	TRBJ2-1	NA
CASSFGTGGGNTIYF	TGTGCCAGCAGCTTCGGGACAGGAGGAGGAAACACCATATATTTT	TRBD1	TRBV7-2	TRBJ1-3	many
CASGPQGSSYEQYF	TGTGCTAGTGGTCCCCAGGGTTCCTCCTACGAGCAGTACTTC	NA	TRBV12-5	TRBJ2-7	few